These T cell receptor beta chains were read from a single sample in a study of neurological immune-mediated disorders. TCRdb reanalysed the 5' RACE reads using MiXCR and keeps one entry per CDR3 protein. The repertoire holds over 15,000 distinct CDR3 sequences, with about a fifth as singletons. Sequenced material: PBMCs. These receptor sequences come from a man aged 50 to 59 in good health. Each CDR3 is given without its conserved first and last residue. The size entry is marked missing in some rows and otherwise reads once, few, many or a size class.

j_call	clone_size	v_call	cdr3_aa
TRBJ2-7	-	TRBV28	ASSLGYGSYEQY
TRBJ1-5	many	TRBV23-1	ASGSPSLHQPQH
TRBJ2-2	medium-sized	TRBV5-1	ASSTTGTRFTGELF
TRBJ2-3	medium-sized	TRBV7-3	ASSQDRTTDTQY
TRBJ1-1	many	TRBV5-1	ASKPPGAGNTEAF
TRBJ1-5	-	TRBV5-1	ASSLAGDRQPQH
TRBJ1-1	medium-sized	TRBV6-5	ASSLGLGGNTEAF
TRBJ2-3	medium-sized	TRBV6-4	ASSGGEESTDTQY
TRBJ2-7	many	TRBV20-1	SANQPSGRNYEQY
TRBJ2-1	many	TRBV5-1	ASSFPPTSGSHNEQF
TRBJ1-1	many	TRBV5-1	ASSENTTPMNTEAF
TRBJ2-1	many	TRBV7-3	ASSLTGSGREQF
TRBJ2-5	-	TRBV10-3	AISEGQETQY